These 10 T cell receptor beta chains originate from one sample sequenced in a study of cytomegalovirus exposure and HLA in healthy donors. Researchers ran the PCR with 60 Vbeta and 13 Jbeta primers. Sequenced by immunoSEQ multiplex PCR; TCRdb stores in-frame clones only, minus some. Here the sample spans under 150,000 clones, about 78% being singletons. Sequencing used PBMCs. Every receptor here comes from a woman aged 30 to 39 in good health and CMV-seropositive.

The chain couples TRBV6-4 to TRBJ2-7; 10 bases line up with TRBD2. Germline-derived CDR1 and CDR2 are MRHNA and SNTAGT. Trimming at V came to 3 bases and at J to 3 bases, leaving 5 bases not matched to a gene. The CDR3 totals 15 residues. The CDR3 sequence: CASSELAGERYEQYF. The CDR3, as DNA: TGTGCCAGCAGTGAGCTAGCGGGAGAACGCTACGAGCAGTACTTC.

This chain connects TRBV7-3 to TRBJ2-2; TRBD2 aligns across 13 bases. Looked up from germline, CDR1 is SGHTA and CDR2 is FQGTGA. J was trimmed by 5 bases and V by 5 bases; bases with no gene match: 5. The CDR3 runs 16 residues. The CDR3 nucleotides read TGTGCCAGCAGCACCGTACTAGCGGGAGGGACCGGGGAGCTGTTTTTT. As protein: CASSTVLAGGTGELFF.

The J gene is TRBJ2-1, the V gene TRBV6-5; 7 nucleotides match TRBD2. Germline CDR1 is MNHEY and CDR2 is SVGAGI. This CDR3 comprises 15 residues. The ends lost 6 bases at V and 0 bases at J; junction bases unmatched: 5. The CDR3 region is CASSPGGFSYNEQFF. In nucleotides, the CDR3 is TGTGCCAGCAGCCCCGGGGGGTTCTCCTACAATGAGCAGTTCTTC.

The gene calls are TRBV15 and TRBJ1-2; TRBD1 is a possible D gene (5 bases). This CDR3 has 13 residues. Germline V gene data show CDR1 as LNHNV and CDR2 as YYDKDF (reference sequence). V dropped 1 base and J dropped 9 bases, with 12 bases sitting between them. CDR3 DNA: TGTGCCACCAGCAGAGGGGGCGCAAGCAGCTACACCTTC. Translation: CATSRGGASSYTF.

This clone was observed once. This chain links TRBV5-1 with TRBJ2-3, with D unclear. V dropped 0 bases and J dropped 3 bases, with 5 bases sitting between them. Germline CDR1 and CDR2: SGHRS and YFSETQ. The CDR3 runs to 13 residues. The CDR3 DNA sequence: TGCGCCAGCAGCTTGGGTGAGACAGATACGCAGTATTTT. Translating gives CASSLGETDTQYF.

This chain links TRBV2 with TRBJ2-1, with D possibly being TRBD1 (6 bases). The CDR3 loop spans 14 amino acids. V lost 5 bases and J 8 bases, leaving 16 bases between the germline ends. The germline V gene encodes CDR1 SNHLY and CDR2 FYNNEI. This CDR3 reads CASSSWTVEDEQFF. CDR3 DNA: TGTGCCAGCAGTTCGTGGACAGTGGAAGATGAGCAGTTCTTC.

This chain uses TRBV5-5 with TRBJ2-7; D ambiguous. Germline V CDR1 and CDR2: SGHKS, YYEKEE (reference sequence). The CDR3 sequence is 14 residues long. Trimming left V 1 base short and J 0 bases short, with 8 bases between. CDR3 loop: CASSLLRRSYEQYF. In DNA, the CDR3 is TGTGCCAGCAGCTTGTTGCGCCGCTCCTACGAGCAGTACTTC.

Notes on this clone: Because the CDR3 is missing its conserved closing phenylalanine or tryptophan, this is likely a read error. The DNA is left out, because the CDR3 cannot be placed on it with certainty; the CDR3 is given as TCRdb lists it. The gene calls are TRBV6-4 and TRBJ2-3; the DNA was not used to check the table's D call, TRBD2. The CDR3 is made up of 10 amino acids, end residues included. CDR1 is MRHNA, CDR2 SNTAGT, per germline. CDR3 loop: CASSEATTIL.

V gene TRBV27 combines with J gene TRBJ1-2; D perhaps matches TRBD1 (5 bases). Deletions cut 5 bases from V and 4 bases from J, with 14 bases between. This CDR3 contains 14 residues. CDR1 is MNHEY and CDR2 is SMNVEV in the germline V gene (reference sequence). In DNA, the CDR3 is TGTGCCAGCAGTAGAGATGGGGCCTTCTATGGCTACACCTTC. As protein: CASSRDGAFYGYTF.

The chain joins TRBV6-5 to TRBJ2-5, with D hard to call. V lost 7 bases to trimming and J lost 2 bases, with 8 bases between them. The CDR3 spans 12 residues. In germline, CDR1 is MNHEY, CDR2 SVGAGI. The CDR3 reads CASKASQETQYF. The DNA of the CDR3 is TGTGCCAGCAAAGCATCTCAAGAGACCCAGTACTTC.